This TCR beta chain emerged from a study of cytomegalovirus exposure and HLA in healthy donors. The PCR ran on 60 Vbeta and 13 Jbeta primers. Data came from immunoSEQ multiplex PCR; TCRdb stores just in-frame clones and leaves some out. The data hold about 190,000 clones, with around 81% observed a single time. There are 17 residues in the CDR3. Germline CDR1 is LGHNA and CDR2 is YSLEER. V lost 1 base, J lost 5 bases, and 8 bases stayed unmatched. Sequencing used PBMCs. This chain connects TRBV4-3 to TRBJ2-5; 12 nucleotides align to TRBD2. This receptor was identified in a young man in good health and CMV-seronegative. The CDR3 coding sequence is TGCGCCAGCAGCCAAGTCAGGACTAGCGGGGTTTGGGAGACCCAGTACTTC. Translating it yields CASSQVRTSGVWETQYF.